A single sample is the source of the 30 T cell receptor beta chains below, sequenced in a study of blood T cell repertoires in COVID-19. Profiling relied on immunoSEQ multiplex PCR, and the TCRdb table lists in-frame clones only, not all of them. The sample holds about 160,000 clones; about 86% are singletons and the top ten take about 9.3%. Sequenced input: peripheral blood. The receptors originated from a woman in her 70s with COVID-19, enrolled during active disease.

V is TRBV27 and J is TRBJ1-5; D remains ambiguous. The V end lost 0 bases, the J end lost 0 bases, and 3 bases lay between the germline ends. This CDR3 contains 14 residues. Looked up from germline, CDR1 is MNHEY and CDR2 is SMNVEV (reference sequence). The CDR3 region has the DNA TGTGCCAGCAGTTTATCCTTTAGCAATCAGCCCCAGCATTTT. It codes for CASSLSFSNQPQHF.

This chain connects TRBV24-1 to TRBJ1-1, with 8 bases fitting TRBD1. The junction had 15 bases not matched to a gene; V was cut back by 1 base and J by 0 bases. The germline V gene encodes CDR1 KGHDR and CDR2 SFDVKD. The CDR3 has 20 amino acids. CDR3 loop: CATSDFAGQGLMGMNTEAFF. CDR3 sequence (DNA): TGTGCCACCAGTGATTTCGCCGGACAGGGTTTGATGGGAATGAACACTGAAGCTTTCTTT.

The chain recombines TRBV7-9 with TRBJ1-3; D not certain. From germline, CDR1 is SEHNR and CDR2 FQNEAQ (reference sequence). The V and J ends lost 5 bases and 5 bases respectively, with 10 bases between them. The CDR3 has 13 amino acids. This CDR3 is CASSPGFRNTIYF. The CDR3 bases are TGTGCCAGCAGCCCCGGGTTCCGAAACACCATATATTTT.

The CDR3 reads CASSAGQGIGTEAFF. CDR3 in DNA: TGTGCCAGCAGTGCCGGACAGGGGATTGGGACTGAAGCTTTCTTT. The chain employs TRBV6-4 and TRBJ1-1; 9 bases agree with TRBD1. J gave up 5 bases and V 4 bases, and 8 bases lay outside the gene matches. This CDR3 contains 15 residues. Germline loops: CDR1 MRHNA, CDR2 SNTAGT.

The J gene is TRBJ2-7, the V gene TRBV5-4, with 9 nucleotides matching TRBD1. CDR1 is SGHNT, CDR2 YYREEE, per germline (reference sequence). This CDR3 has 13 amino acids. V was clipped by 4 bases and J by 9 bases; unmatched bases: 8. CDR3 nucleotides: TGTGCCAGCAGCCCTCAGGACAGGGGAAGGCAGTACTTC. Protein sequence: CASSPQDRGRQYF.

CDR3 amino acids: CASSGDRTNYGYTF. For the CDR3, the DNA is TGTGCCAGCAGTGGGGACAGGACAAACTATGGCTACACCTTC. This chain uses TRBV2 with TRBJ1-2, with 8 positions matching TRBD1. The CDR3 spans 14 residues. V trimming: 4 bases; J trimming: 2 bases; junction bases outside the gene matches: 3. Germline V CDR1 and CDR2: SNHLY, FYNNEI.

In DNA, the CDR3 is TGTGCCTGGAGTCCTCCAGGGAACAGGCCCACTGAAGCTTTCTTT. This codes for CAWSPPGNRPTEAFF. V and J are TRBV30 and TRBJ1-1; D might be TRBD1 (5 bases). The CDR3 runs 15 residues. Germline values: CDR1 GTSNPN, CDR2 SVGIG (reference sequence). With 2 bases removed from V and 4 bases from J, the gap between germline ends came to 17 bases.

This rearrangement joins TRBV5-1 to TRBJ2-7; tentatively, D is TRBD2 (6 bases). Trimming shortened V by 2 bases and J by 1 base, and 10 bases separated the two germline ends. Per germline, CDR1 SGHRS and CDR2 YFSETQ. The length of the CDR3 is 14 residues. The CDR3 protein is CASSFSAGSYEQYF. The DNA for the CDR3 is TGCGCCAGCAGCTTTAGTGCGGGGTCCTACGAGCAGTACTTC.

This rearrangement joins TRBV3-1 (or the pseudogene TRBV3-2) to TRBJ1-6; no definite D call. This CDR3 spans 14 amino acids. The V end was cut by 0 bases, the J end by 10 bases, with 10 bases between. Germline V gene data show CDR1 as LGHDT and CDR2 as YNNKEL (reference sequence). CDR3 coding DNA: TGTGCCAGCAGCCAAGATCGAGGGAGATCACCCCTCCACTTT. It specifies CASSQDRGRSPLHF.

The V call is TRBV5-1, the J call TRBJ2-1; 10 bases line up with TRBD2. From germline, CDR1 is SGHRS and CDR2 YFSETQ. The CDR3 is made up of 16 amino acids. V lost 4 bases, J lost 2 bases, and 6 bases stayed unmatched. The CDR3 spells CASSTLAGGTYNEQFF. CDR3 coding DNA: TGCGCCAGCAGCACCTTAGCGGGGGGCACCTACAATGAGCAGTTCTTC.

V gene TRBV30 combines with J gene TRBJ1-2, with 8 bases fitting TRBD1. V lost 6 bases to trimming and J lost 5 bases; unmatched junction nucleotides: 5. Germline CDR1 reads GTSNPN; CDR2 reads SVGIG (reference sequence). CDR3 length: 12 amino acids. The CDR3 coding sequence is TGTGCCTGCGGGGACAGGACATATGGCTACACCTTC. Translated: CACGDRTYGYTF.

The chain employs TRBV7-2 and TRBJ2-7; 9 bases match TRBD2. Germline V gene data show CDR1 as SGHTA and CDR2 as FQGNSA. J lost 6 bases, V lost 5 bases, and 11 bases had no gene match. The CDR3 contains 15 residues. This CDR3 is CASSPGSGGFGEQYF. CDR3 in DNA: TGTGCCAGCAGCCCTGGTAGCGGGGGATTCGGCGAGCAGTACTTC. The full variable domain, in which reference TRBV7-2 and TRBJ2-7 provide the parts outside the CDR3, is GAGVSQSPSNKVTEKGKDVELRCDPISGHTALYWYRQSLGQGLEFLIYFQGNSAPDKSGLPSDRFSAERTGGSVSTLTIQRTQQEDSAVYLCASSPGSGGFGEQYFGPGTRLTVT.

The V gene is TRBV7-6, the J gene TRBJ2-7; 9 bases are a match to TRBD2. The trim removed 1 base at V and 2 bases at J, leaving 9 bases unmatched. The CDR3 contains 17 residues. Germline V CDR1 and CDR2: SGHVS, FNYEAQ. CDR3 coding DNA: TGTGCCAGCAGCTTAGACCCACTTGCGGGGGGGACCTACGAGCAGTACTTC. The encoded protein is CASSLDPLAGGTYEQYF.

The rearrangement joins TRBV4-2 to TRBJ2-3, with D perhaps TRBD2 (7 bases). The CDR3 has 16 residues. The V and J ends lost 3 bases and 0 bases respectively, with 13 bases between them. Per germline, CDR1 LGHNA and CDR2 YNFKEQ. The CDR3 protein is CASSQRRGPSTDTQYF. CDR3 coding DNA: TGTGCCAGCAGCCAGCGGCGGGGGCCGAGCACAGATACGCAGTATTTT.

This chain connects TRBV28 to TRBJ1-6; tentative D call: TRBD1 (6 bases). V was clipped by 4 bases and J by 0 bases, with 16 bases between them. CDR1 is MDHEN, CDR2 SYDVKM, per germline. The CDR3 spans 18 residues. CDR3 in DNA: TGTGCCAGCAGTTCCCCCGGGACACCGAGCTCCTATAATTCACCCCTCCACTTT. Its protein is CASSSPGTPSSYNSPLHF.

V gene TRBV19 combines with J gene TRBJ1-6; tentative D call: TRBD1 (6 bases). The germline V and J ends were trimmed by 3 bases and 0 bases, with 9 bases remaining between them. The CDR3 has 16 residues. CDR1 is LNHDA, CDR2 SQIVND, per germline (reference sequence). CDR3 sequence reads: CASSIGQTSYNSPLHF. The CDR3 bases are TGTGCCAGTAGTATCGGACAGACCTCCTATAATTCACCCCTCCACTTT.

The CDR3 nucleotides read TGTGCCAGCAGCCCCCGTCCCCAGGGACAAACTTCCTACGAGCAGTACTTC. Translation gives CASSPRPQGQTSYEQYF. This sequence joins TRBV11-2 and TRBJ2-7, with TRBD1 as a possible D gene (6 bases). Looked up from germline, CDR1 is SGHAT and CDR2 is FQNNGV. Between the trimmed V and J ends, which lost 5 bases and 1 base, there was a span of 21 bases. CDR3 length: 17 residues.

The rearrangement uses TRBV5-4 and TRBJ1-6, with 8 bases matching TRBD1. Germline lookup yields CDR1 SGHNT and CDR2 YYREEE (reference sequence). The CDR3 covers 15 residues. Trimming removed 4 bases from V and 11 bases from J; junction bases left unmatched: 11. The CDR3 here is CASSDRTGRHPPLHF. The CDR3 nucleotides are TGTGCCAGCAGCGACCGGACAGGGAGGCATCCACCCCTCCACTTT. The variable domain in full, completed from reference TRBV5-4 and TRBJ1-6, reads ETGVTQSPTHLIKTRGQQVTLRCSSQSGHNTVSWYQQALGQGPQFIFQYYREEENGRGNFPPRFSGLQFPNYSSELNVNALELDDSALYLCASSDRTGRHPPLHFGNGTRLTVT.

The gene calls are TRBV5-4 and TRBJ2-7, with TRBD1 matching over 7 bases. V trimming: 0 bases; J trimming: 4 bases; junction bases outside the gene matches: 4. Germline V lookup: CDR1 SGHNT, CDR2 YYREEE (reference sequence). This CDR3 contains 14 residues. CDR3 sequence: CASSLGGQKYEQYF. CDR3 coding DNA: TGTGCCAGCAGCTTGGGGGGACAGAAATACGAGCAGTACTTC.

This chain links TRBV28 with TRBJ2-2; 11 nucleotides agree with TRBD1. Germline lookup yields CDR1 MDHEN and CDR2 SYDVKM. Trimming removed 4 bases from V and 4 bases from J; junction bases left unmatched: 5. CDR3 length equals 16 residues. The CDR3 region is CASSSTGTGGTGELFF. The CDR3 region has the DNA TGTGCCAGCAGTTCAACCGGGACAGGGGGCACCGGGGAGCTGTTTTTT.

This chain connects TRBV7-2 to TRBJ2-3, with no clear D. The CDR3 is 13 amino acids. Trimming removed 2 bases from V and 7 bases from J, with 10 bases in between. CDR1 is SGHTA and CDR2 is FQGNSA in the germline V gene. The CDR3 region has the DNA TGTGCCAGCAGCTTAAGCGCGTCGTATACGCAGTATTTT. Translating it yields CASSLSASYTQYF.

J is TRBJ1-5 and V is TRBV10-3; 7 nucleotides agree with TRBD1. Germline CDR1 ENHRY, CDR2 SYGVKD. The CDR3 totals 14 residues. J gave up 6 bases and V 6 bases, and 8 bases lay outside the gene matches. CDR3: CAIRETGQGQPQHF. The CDR3, as DNA: TGTGCCATCAGGGAGACAGGGCAAGGTCAGCCCCAGCATTTT.

This sequence joins TRBV18 and TRBJ1-1, with D possibly TRBD1 on 5 matching bases. The CDR3 covers 15 residues. The germline V gene has CDR1 KGHSH and CDR2 LQKENI. Trimming pared 4 bases from V and 3 bases from J, leaving 15 bases between. CDR3 loop: CASSHGRDWDTEAFF. DNA of the CDR3: TGTGCCAGCTCACACGGTCGGGACTGGGACACTGAAGCTTTCTTT.

This chain connects TRBV5-4 to TRBJ2-1; 8 bases agree with TRBD1. The V gene's germline CDR1 is SGHNT and CDR2 YYREEE (reference sequence). The CDR3 has 14 amino acids. V lost 5 bases and J lost 5; bases outside the gene matches: 6. The CDR3 reads CASRRRDRNNEQFF. CDR3 nucleotide sequence: TGTGCCAGCAGGAGACGGGACAGGAACAATGAGCAGTTCTTC.

The chain has TRBV2 and TRBJ2-3; 7 bases align to TRBD2. This CDR3 has 15 amino acids. V lost 8 bases and J lost 0; bases outside the gene matches: 8. Germline V lookup: CDR1 SNHLY, CDR2 FYNNEI. The CDR3: CASPPVGGSTDTQYF. For the CDR3, the DNA is TGTGCCAGCCCGCCGGTGGGGGGGAGCACAGATACGCAGTATTTT.

The chain carries TRBV23-1 and TRBJ1-2, with 9 bases identical to TRBD1. TRBV23-1 counts as an open reading frame of uncertain function. The trim removed 0 bases at V and 7 bases at J, leaving 3 bases unmatched. The CDR3 length is 14 residues. The CDR3 here is CASSQSETGGGYTF. The CDR3 coding sequence is TGCGCCAGCAGTCAATCCGAGACAGGGGGTGGCTACACCTTC.

This chain uses TRBV5-1 with TRBJ1-2; D is perhaps TRBD1 (5 bases). The CDR3 contains 15 residues. Per germline, CDR1 SGHRS and CDR2 YFSETQ. Trimming stripped 0 bases from V and 4 bases from J, with 13 bases between. As DNA, the CDR3 is TGCGCCAGCAGCTTGGGGGACTTAACGGTCTATGGCTACACCTTC. This translates into CASSLGDLTVYGYTF. Full variable domain (rest looked up from reference TRBV5-1 and TRBJ1-2): KAGVTQTPRYLIKTRGQQVTLSCSPISGHRSVSWYQQTPGQGLQFLFEYFSETQRNKGNFPGRFSGRQFSNSRSEMNVSTLELGDSALYLCASSLGDLTVYGYTFGSGTRLTVV.

V usage is TRBV28 and J usage is TRBJ2-5; a possible D gene is TRBD2 (6 bases). V lost 3 bases and J lost 2, with 19 bases in between. The length of the CDR3 is 17 residues. The germline V gene has CDR1 MDHEN and CDR2 SYDVKM. CDR3: CASSLLTSSGTQETQYF. CDR3 DNA sequence: TGTGCCAGCAGTTTGCTTACTTCCTCAGGGACTCAAGAGACCCAGTACTTC.

This clone was seen a handful of times. J is TRBJ1-4 and V is TRBV3-1 (or the pseudogene TRBV3-2), with 8 bases that match TRBD1. The trim removed 0 bases at V and 8 bases at J, leaving 8 bases unmatched. CDR1 is LGHDT and CDR2 is YNNKEL in the germline V gene (reference sequence). The length of the CDR3 is 16 residues. CDR3 in DNA: TGTGCCAGCAGCCAAGATGTGGACAGGGTTTTCGAAAAACTGTTTTTT. It yields the protein CASSQDVDRVFEKLFF.

The chain carries TRBV18 and TRBJ1-1; 8 nucleotides align to TRBD1. This CDR3 contains 18 residues. The V gene end was trimmed by 3 bases and the J gene end by 0 bases; junction bases not matched to a gene: 12. CDR1 KGHSH and CDR2 LQKENI come from the germline V gene. Written as DNA, the CDR3 is TGTGCCAGCTCACCGAGTCCAGGGGGCTCGGACTTGAACACTGAAGCTTTCTTT. As protein: CASSPSPGGSDLNTEAFF.